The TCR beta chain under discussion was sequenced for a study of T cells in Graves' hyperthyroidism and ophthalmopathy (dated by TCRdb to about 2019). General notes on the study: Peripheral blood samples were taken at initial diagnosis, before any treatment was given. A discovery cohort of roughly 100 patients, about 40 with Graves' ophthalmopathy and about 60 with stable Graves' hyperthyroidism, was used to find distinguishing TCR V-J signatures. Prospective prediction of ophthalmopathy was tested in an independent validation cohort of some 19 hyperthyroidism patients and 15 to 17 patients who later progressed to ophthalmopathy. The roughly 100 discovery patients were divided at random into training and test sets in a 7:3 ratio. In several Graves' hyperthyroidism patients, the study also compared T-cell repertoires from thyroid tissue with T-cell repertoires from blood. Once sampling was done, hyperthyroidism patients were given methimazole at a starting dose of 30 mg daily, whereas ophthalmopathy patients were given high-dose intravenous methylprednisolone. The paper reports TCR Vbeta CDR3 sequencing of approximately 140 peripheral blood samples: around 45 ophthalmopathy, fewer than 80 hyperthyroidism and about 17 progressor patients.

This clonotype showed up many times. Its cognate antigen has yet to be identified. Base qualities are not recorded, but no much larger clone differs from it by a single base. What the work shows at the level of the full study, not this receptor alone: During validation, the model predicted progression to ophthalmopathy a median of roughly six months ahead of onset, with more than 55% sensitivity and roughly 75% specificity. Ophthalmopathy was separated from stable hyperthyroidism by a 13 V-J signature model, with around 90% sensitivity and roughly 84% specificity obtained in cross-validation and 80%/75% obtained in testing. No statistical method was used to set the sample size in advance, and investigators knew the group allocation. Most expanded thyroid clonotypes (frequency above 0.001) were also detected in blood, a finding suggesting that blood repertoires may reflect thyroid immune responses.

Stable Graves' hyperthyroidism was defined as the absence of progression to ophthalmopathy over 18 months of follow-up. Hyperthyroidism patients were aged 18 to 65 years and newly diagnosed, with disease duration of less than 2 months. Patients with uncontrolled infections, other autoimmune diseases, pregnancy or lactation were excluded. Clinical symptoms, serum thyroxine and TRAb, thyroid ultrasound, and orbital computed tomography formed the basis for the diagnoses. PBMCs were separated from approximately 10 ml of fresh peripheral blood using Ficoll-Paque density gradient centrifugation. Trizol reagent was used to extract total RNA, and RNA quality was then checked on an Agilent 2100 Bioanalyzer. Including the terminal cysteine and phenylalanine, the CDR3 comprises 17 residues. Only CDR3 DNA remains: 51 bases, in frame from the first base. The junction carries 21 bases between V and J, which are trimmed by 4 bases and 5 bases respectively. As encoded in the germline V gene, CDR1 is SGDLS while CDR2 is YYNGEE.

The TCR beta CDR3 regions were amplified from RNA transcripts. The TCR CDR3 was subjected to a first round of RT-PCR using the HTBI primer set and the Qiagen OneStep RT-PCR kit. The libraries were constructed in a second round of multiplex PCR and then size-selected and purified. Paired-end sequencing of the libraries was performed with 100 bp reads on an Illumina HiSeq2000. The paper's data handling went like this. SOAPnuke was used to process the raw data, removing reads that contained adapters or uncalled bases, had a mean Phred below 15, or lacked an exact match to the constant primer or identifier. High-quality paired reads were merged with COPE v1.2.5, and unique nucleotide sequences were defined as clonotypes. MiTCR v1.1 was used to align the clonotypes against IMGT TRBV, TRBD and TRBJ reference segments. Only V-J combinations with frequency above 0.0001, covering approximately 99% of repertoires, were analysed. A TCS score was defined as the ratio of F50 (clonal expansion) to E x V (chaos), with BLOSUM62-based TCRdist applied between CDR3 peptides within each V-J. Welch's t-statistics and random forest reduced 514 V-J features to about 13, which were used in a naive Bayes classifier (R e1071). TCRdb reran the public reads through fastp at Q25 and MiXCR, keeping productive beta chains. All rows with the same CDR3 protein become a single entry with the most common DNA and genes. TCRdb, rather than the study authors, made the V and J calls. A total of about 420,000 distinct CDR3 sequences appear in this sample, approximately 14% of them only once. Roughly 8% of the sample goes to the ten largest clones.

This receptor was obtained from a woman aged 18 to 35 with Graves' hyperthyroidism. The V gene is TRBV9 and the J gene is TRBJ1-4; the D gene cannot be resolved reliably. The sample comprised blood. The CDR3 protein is CASSQSDGRTSNEKLFF. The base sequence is TGTGCCAGCAGCCAATCGGATGGACGCACTTCGAATGAAAAACTGTTTTTT.